One sample yielded the 6 T cell receptor beta chains listed below, sequenced in a study of control samples from healthy donors and cancer patients. Produced via immunoSEQ multiplex PCR; TCRdb's table is partial and in-frame only. The sample lists about 75,000 clones, about four fifths occurring once. The sequenced sample consisted of blood. The receptors here all came from a man in his fifties in good health.

The gene calls are TRBV7-2 and TRBJ1-3; D possibly corresponds to TRBD1 (6 bases). The CDR3 is 16 residues long. Germline-derived CDR1 and CDR2 are SGHTA and FQGNSA. Between the trimmed V and J ends, which lost 5 bases and 0 bases, there was a span of 14 bases. The CDR3 region has the DNA TGTGCCAGCAGCCAACAGGGAACCTTCTCTGGAAACACCATATATTTT. This codes for CASSQQGTFSGNTIYF.

The chain has TRBV30 and TRBJ1-6, with 7 bases identical to TRBD1. This CDR3 is 15 amino acids long. Per germline, CDR1 GTSNPN and CDR2 SVGIG (reference sequence). The ends lost 0 bases at V and 7 bases at J; junction bases unmatched: 6. The CDR3 spells CAWSVQGIGNSPLHF. CDR3 sequence (DNA): TGTGCCTGGAGTGTACAGGGGATAGGGAATTCACCCCTCCACTTT.

CDR3 sequence reads: CASSLGGGTGDYEQYF. In DNA form, the CDR3 reads TGTGCCAGCAGCTTAGGAGGGGGGACAGGGGACTACGAGCAGTACTTC. The chain is built from TRBV11-3 and TRBJ2-7, with TRBD1 matching over 10 bases. From germline, CDR1 is SGHNT and CDR2 YENEEA. With 1 base clipped from V and 3 bases from J, the junction kept 6 bases outside the gene matches. The CDR3 has 16 amino acids. Filled out from reference TRBV11-3 and TRBJ2-7, the complete variable domain reads EAGVVQSPRYKIIEKKQPVAFWCNPISGHNTLYWYLQNLGQGPELLIRYENEEAVDDSQLPKDRFSAERLKGVDSTLKIQPAELGDSAVYLCASSLGGGTGDYEQYFGPGTRLTVT.

The CDR3 sequence: CATSDSGPAREQFF. DNA for the CDR3: TGTGCCACCAGTGATTCGGGGCCTGCCCGAGAGCAGTTCTTC. The chain couples TRBV24-1 to TRBJ2-1; possibly TRBD1 or TRBD2 for D (5 bases each). The CDR3 runs 14 residues. With 2 bases removed from V and 10 bases from J, the gap between germline ends came to 14 bases. Per germline, CDR1 KGHDR and CDR2 SFDVKD.

The gene calls are TRBV18 and TRBJ2-7; the match to TRBD2 covers 7 bases. The junction had 5 bases not matched to a gene; V was cut back by 3 bases and J by 6 bases. The CDR3 is made up of 13 amino acids. Germline values: CDR1 KGHSH, CDR2 LQKENI. In DNA, the CDR3 is TGTGCCAGCTCACCTAGCGGGTTGCGCGAGCAGTACTTC. Its translation: CASSPSGLREQYF. The whole variable domain, remainder taken from reference TRBV18 and TRBJ2-7, is NAGVMQNPRHLVRRRGQEARLRCSPMKGHSHVYWYRQLPEEGLKFMVYLQKENIIDESGMPKERFSAEFPKEGPSILRIQQVVRGDSAAYFCASSPSGLREQYFGPGTRLTVT.

This chain uses TRBV12-3 or TRBV12-4 with TRBJ2-1; D gene ambiguous. This CDR3 has 11 residues. V was trimmed by 5 bases and J by 6 bases, leaving 5 bases between them. This chain's CDR3 is CASSTVNEQFF. DNA of the CDR3: TGTGCCAGCAGTACAGTCAATGAGCAGTTCTTC.